These T cell receptor beta chains were read from a single sample in a study of T-cell memory formation after mild COVID-19. Using its own MiXCR run on the 5' RACE reads, TCRdb lists one record per CDR3 protein. Found here are some 150,000 distinct CDR3 sequences, about 19% of them singletons; the top ten hold about 2%. The specimen sequenced was PBMCs or a T cell subset sorted from them (not recorded which). All receptors derive from an adult woman who had mild COVID-19 (a few samples of this study predate the infection). Cell type and time point are not known. Each CDR3 is given with its conserved first and last residue. A D gene is named only where the DNA matches it firmly. Some rows mark clone size as missing; the rest say once, few, many or name a class of expanded clone.

>TRBV4-1|NA|TRBJ2-4|NA
TGCGCCAGCAGCCCATTCACCTTTCTGAGGGAATTAACCAAAAACATTCAGTACTTC
CASSPFTFLRELTKNIQYF
>TRBV20-1|NA|TRBJ2-3|NA
TGCAGTGCTAGACGTGACGATACGCAGTATTTT
CSARRDDTQYF
>TRBV15|NA|TRBJ2-1|TRBD1
TGTGCCACCAGCAGAGAGCCAGGGACAGCGAATGAGCAGTTCTTC
CATSREPGTANEQFF
>TRBV7-3|NA|TRBJ2-3|NA
TGTGCCAGCAGCTTAACGGCAATAGGAACGGATACGCAGTATTTT
CASSLTAIGTDTQYF
>TRBV30|NA|TRBJ2-5|TRBD1
TGTGCCGGGGAGGGACAGGGGACCCGAGAGACCCAGTACTTC
CAGEGQGTRETQYF
>TRBV7-2|NA|TRBJ2-7|TRBD2
TGTGCCAGCAGCCCACCGACTAGCGGGAGGGCCTACGAGCAGTACTTC
CASSPPTSGRAYEQYF
>TRBV20-1|many|TRBJ2-1|TRBD2
TGCAGTGCTAGTCTCCTAGCGGGAGAAGCAGCGGCACATGAGCAGTTCTTC
CSASLLAGEAAAHEQFF
>TRBV7-9|NA|TRBJ2-2|TRBD2
TGTGCCAGCAGCTTAGGGACTAGCCCCACCGGGGAGCTGTTTTTT
CASSLGTSPTGELFF
>TRBV5-1|NA|TRBJ2-7|NA
TGCGCCAGCAGCTTGGACTTGCCAGGGCGGTACGAGCAGTACTTC
CASSLDLPGRYEQYF
>TRBV18|NA|TRBJ1-1|NA
TGTGCCAGCTCACCTTCGGCAGCGAACACTGAAGCTTTCTTT
CASSPSAANTEAFF
>TRBV24-1|few|TRBJ2-1|NA
TGTGCCACCAGTGGAGAGGGGAGCTACAATGAGCAGTTCTTC
CATSGEGSYNEQFF
>TRBV11-1|few|TRBJ2-3|TRBD2
TGTGCCAGCAGCTTCTTGGCGGGAGGCACAGATACGCAGTATTTT
CASSFLAGGTDTQYF
>TRBV7-9|few|TRBJ2-2|NA
TGTGCCAGCAGCCCATCAATCACCGGGGAGCTGTTTTTT
CASSPSITGELFF
>TRBV25-1|NA|TRBJ1-2|TRBD1
TGTGCCAGCAGTGACTTTACAGGGGATGGCTACACCTTC
CASSDFTGDGYTF
>TRBV24-1|NA|TRBJ2-5|NA
TGTGCCACCAGTGATTCGCTGACCAGGGTTAGCCAAGAGACCCAGTACTTC
CATSDSLTRVSQETQYF
>TRBV5-1|NA|TRBJ2-1|NA
TGCGCCAGCCTAAAGACACCCAACAATGAGCAGTTCTTC
CASLKTPNNEQFF
>TRBV20-1|few|TRBJ2-7|TRBD2
TGCAGTGCTATCAGCGGGGGCCTCTCCTACGAGCAGTACTTC
CSAISGGLSYEQYF
>TRBV19|NA|TRBJ1-2|NA
TGTGCCAGTAGTACCCTGTGGACAGAGGCCGTTGGCTACACCTTC
CASSTLWTEAVGYTF
>TRBV2|few|TRBJ2-2|TRBD1
TGTGCCAGCAGCAAAGACAGGGGTTCGGCCGGGGAGCTGTTTTTT
CASSKDRGSAGELFF
>TRBV24-1|NA|TRBJ2-3|TRBD2
TGTGCCACCAGTGATCGGACTAGCGGGAGAGTGACAGATACGCAGTATTTT
CATSDRTSGRVTDTQYF
>TRBV7-9|few|TRBJ2-7|NA
TGTGCCAGCAGCCCCGACGGGCGTAGTCCAGAGCAGTACTTC
CASSPDGRSPEQYF
>TRBV7-8|NA|TRBJ2-2|TRBD2
TGTGCCAGCACCTACCCCGGGGGACTATCGAACACCGGGGAGCTGTTTTTT
CASTYPGGLSNTGELFF
>TRBV6-2/TRBV6-3|once|TRBJ2-1|TRBD2
TGTGCCAGCAGTTACTTACAGCGGGAGATCAATGAGCAGTTCTTC
CASSYLQREINEQFF
>TRBV7-6|NA|TRBJ1-1|NA
TGTGCCAGCAGCGAAAGCAGGGGTACAGCTTTCTTT
CASSESRGTAFF
>TRBV29-1|few|TRBJ1-2|NA
TGCAGCGTGGGGTTTCGGGGTCTCGGCTATGGCTACACCTTC
CSVGFRGLGYGYTF
>TRBV4-3|few|TRBJ1-2|TRBD1
TGCGCCAGCAGCCAGAGGGCCGGGACAGAGGCCACCTTC
CASSQRAGTEATF
>TRBV12-3/TRBV12-4|few|TRBJ2-5|NA
TGTGCCAGCAGTTTAGCGCTCACCGCCAGAACCCAGTACTTC
CASSLALTARTQYF
>TRBV20-1|NA|TRBJ1-4|TRBD1
TGCAGTGCTAGAACCCGACAGGGGAACTATGCAGAAAAACTGTTTTTT
CSARTRQGNYAEKLFF
>TRBV20-1|NA|TRBJ1-6|NA
TGCAGTGCCACCCTAGATGGAAGATCGGTTCGGAATTCACCCCTCCACTTT
CSATLDGRSVRNSPLHF
>TRBV9|few|TRBJ1-6|TRBD1
TGTGCCAGCAGCACCGGGACAGTAAATTCACCCCTCCACTTT
CASSTGTVNSPLHF
>TRBV12-3/TRBV12-4|NA|TRBJ1-5|NA
TGTGCCAGCGGGGCTTTTCGAGGACAGCCCCAGCATTTT
CASGAFRGQPQHF
>TRBV5-1|NA|TRBJ1-1|TRBD1
TGCGCCAGCAGCTTGGGGACAGGGGGCTTTTTGAACACTGAAGCTTTCTTT
CASSLGTGGFLNTEAFF
>TRBV7-9|NA|TRBJ2-3|NA
TGTGCCAGCAGCTCCTGGGGAGATACGCAGTATTTT
CASSSWGDTQYF
>TRBV4-1|NA|TRBJ2-7|TRBD2
TGCGCCAGCTCACTGGGACTAGCGGGGGGCCCAGCCTCCTACGAGCAGTACTTC
CASSLGLAGGPASYEQYF
>TRBV4-1|few|TRBJ1-1|NA
TGCGCCAGCAGTAACAGTGGGAGTATGAACACTGAAGCTTTCTTT
CASSNSGSMNTEAFF
>TRBV5-1|NA|TRBJ2-3|NA
TGCGCCAGCAGCTTTATAGCGCCCACAGATACGCAGTATTTT
CASSFIAPTDTQYF
>TRBV24-1|NA|TRBJ1-5|NA
TGTGCCACCAGTGATTGGTCGGGGAATCAGCCCCAGCATTTT
CATSDWSGNQPQHF
>TRBV12-3/TRBV12-4|few|TRBJ2-5|TRBD2
TGTGCCAGCAGAGGAGCGGGGGGTCGAGAGACCCAGTACTTC
CASRGAGGRETQYF
>TRBV29-1|few|TRBJ1-1|NA
TGCAGCGTTGTTCTGGGCTCCGGGGGGGGCACTGAAGCTTTCTTT
CSVVLGSGGGTEAFF
>TRBV7-2|few|TRBJ1-2|TRBD1
TGTGCCAGCAGCTTATCCCAGACAGGGAACTATGGCTACACCTTC
CASSLSQTGNYGYTF
>TRBV12-3/TRBV12-4|NA|TRBJ2-7|NA
TGTGCCAGCCGCAAGGCAGGGGTCGGAAGGGGCAACGAGCAGTACTTC
CASRKAGVGRGNEQYF
>TRBV23-1|NA|TRBJ1-1|NA
TGCGCCAGCAGTCTCCGCGCCAAAAAGCCCCCCCACACTGAAGCTTTCTTT
CASSLRAKKPPHTEAFF
>TRBV9|few|TRBJ2-2|TRBD2
TGTGCCAGCAGCGTATCCGTCGGGGGGAGGGGCACCGGGGAGCTGTTTTTT
CASSVSVGGRGTGELFF
>TRBV3-1|NA|TRBJ1-6|TRBD1
TGTGCCAGCAGCCCACAGGGGGAGACGACACCCCTCCACTTT
CASSPQGETTPLHF
>TRBV5-1|few|TRBJ2-1|TRBD1
TGCGCCAGCAGCTTGGACAGGGGGATTGAGCAGTTCTTC
CASSLDRGIEQFF
>TRBV5-1|NA|TRBJ2-2|TRBD2
TGCGCCAGCAGCTTAGGACTAGTCGCGAACACCGGGGAGCTGTTTTTT
CASSLGLVANTGELFF
>TRBV15|NA|TRBJ2-2|NA
TGTGCCACCAGCAATCGCTTATTGAACACCGGGGAGCTGTTTTTT
CATSNRLLNTGELFF
>TRBV5-5|NA|TRBJ2-1|TRBD2
TGTGCCAGCAGCTCCCTCCCGGGACTAGCCTACAATGAGCAGTTCTTC
CASSSLPGLAYNEQFF
>TRBV12-3/TRBV12-4|NA|TRBJ1-5|NA
TGTGCCAGCACGGCATTACCCTATCAGCCCCAGCATTTT
CASTALPYQPQHF
>TRBV12-3/TRBV12-4|NA|TRBJ1-1|NA
TGTGCCAGCAGTTCTAACGGGGAGGGAGCTTTCTTT
CASSSNGEGAFF
>TRBV12-3/TRBV12-4|NA|TRBJ1-1|NA
TGTGCCAGCACCTTCCTCAGGAGCAGGGTCGACACTGAAGCTTTCTTT
CASTFLRSRVDTEAFF
>TRBV20-1|few|TRBJ1-2|NA
TGCAGTGTGGTGGGAAACACCTTC
CSVVGNTF
>TRBV12-3/TRBV12-4|NA|TRBJ1-5|TRBD1
TGTGCCAGCAGTCCAACAGGGGGTAATCAGCCCCAGCATTTT
CASSPTGGNQPQHF
>TRBV29-1|few|TRBJ2-5|NA
TGCAGCGTTGGGCGTAACCAAGAGACCCAGTACTTC
CSVGRNQETQYF
>TRBV7-2|NA|TRBJ2-1|TRBD2
TGTGCCACCGAGCGGGGGGACTACAATGAGCAGTTCTTC
CATERGDYNEQFF
>TRBV29-1|many|TRBJ2-1|TRBD1
TGCAGCGTTGCGAGGGACAGGGAGGATGAGCAGTTCTTC
CSVARDREDEQFF
>TRBV7-9|NA|TRBJ1-2|NA
TGTGCCAGCAGCGATCATGGAGACTATGGCTACACCTTC
CASSDHGDYGYTF